This T cell receptor (beta chain) was sequenced for a study of blood T cell repertoires in COVID-19. Overall study context: Spain, Italy and the United States supplied samples that represented acute and convalescent COVID-19.

CDR1 and CDR2 from the germline V gene are KGHDR and SFDVKD. This CDR3 region has 18 residues. The ends lost 3 bases at V and 2 bases at J; junction bases unmatched: 5. Source study methods: Quantification of nucleated cells was approximated via reference gene primer amplification. TCRdb's copy holds only in-frame clones and misses some; the assay was immunoSEQ multiplex PCR. V, J and clone size are taken as reported in that table, and D and trimming were inferred from the DNA itself. The table has about 90,000 clones, about four fifths seen once. The specimen sequenced was peripheral blood. The chain joins TRBV24-1 to TRBJ2-1, with 14 positions matching TRBD2. The source is an elderly woman with acute or convalescent COVID-19. CDR3: CATSDRLTSGRAYNEQFF. The CDR3 DNA is TGTGCCACCAGTGATCGGCTGACTAGCGGGAGGGCCTACAATGAGCAGTTCTTC.